These 32 T cell receptor beta chains were sequenced from one sample in a study of cytomegalovirus exposure and HLA in healthy donors. PCR was performed using 60 Vbeta and 13 Jbeta primers. Libraries were prepared by immunoSEQ multiplex PCR; TCRdb keeps only in-frame clonotypes and omits some of them. The sample gives approximately 120,000 clones, about 80% of which show up once; roughly 8% is in the top ten. Sequencing was performed on PBMCs. The receptors were sampled from a woman aged 45 to 65 in good health and CMV-seropositive.

This chain links TRBV18 with TRBJ2-7; maybe TRBD2 (5 bases). The CDR3 is 13 amino acids. Germline V lookup: CDR1 KGHSH, CDR2 LQKENI. V lost 2 bases and J 5 bases, leaving 10 bases between the germline ends. The CDR3 reads CASSPRTGDEQYF. Written as DNA, the CDR3 is TGTGCCAGCTCACCAAGAACCGGGGACGAGCAGTACTTC.

The genes are TRBV9 and TRBJ2-7; 8 bases map to TRBD1. CDR1 and CDR2 from the germline V gene are SGDLS and YYNGEE. Germline trimming cut 0 bases from V and 7 bases from J; bases unmatched to any gene: 6. The CDR3 spans 14 residues. The CDR3 DNA follows: TGTGCCAGCAGCGTAGGAGGACAGGGTGATGAGCAGTACTTC. It translates to CASSVGGQGDEQYF.

The chain links TRBV12-5 to TRBJ1-1; a possible D gene is TRBD1 (6 bases). Trimming took 1 base from V and 1 from J, leaving 10 bases between them. CDR1 and CDR2 from the germline V gene are LGHNT and FRNRAP. This CDR3 is 15 amino acids long. CDR3 loop: CASGLALGANTEAFF. DNA of the CDR3: TGTGCTAGTGGTTTGGCCTTGGGGGCGAACACTGAAGCTTTCTTT.

This clone was seen a handful of times. The rearrangement links TRBV29-1 to TRBJ1-4; D is ambiguous. Trimming pared 4 bases from V and 8 bases from J, leaving 14 bases between. CDR1 is SQVTM, CDR2 ANQGSEA, per germline. This CDR3 has 13 amino acids. The CDR3 region has the DNA TGCAGCGTTGGACATCAAACCGGCGAAAAACTGTTTTTT. It yields the protein CSVGHQTGEKLFF.

This chain links TRBV11-2 with TRBJ2-5; D is perhaps TRBD2 (6 bases). This CDR3 region has 15 residues. Germline V gene sequence: CDR1 SGHAT, CDR2 FQNNGV. Trimming removed 0 bases at V and 1 base at J, with 9 bases between. CDR3 in amino acids: CASSLDGSGQETQYF. DNA of the CDR3: TGTGCCAGCAGCTTAGATGGTAGCGGCCAAGAGACCCAGTACTTC.

A word on this clone: Other DNA sequences within the sample encode an identical CDR3. As DNA, the CDR3 is TGTGCCAGCAGTGAAAGACAGGGGGCTTACGAGCAGTACTTC. Protein product: CASSERQGAYEQYF. The rearrangement links TRBV6-1 to TRBJ2-7, with 10 bases matching TRBD1. V shed 2 bases and J 4 bases; nucleotides not matched to a gene: 2. From germline, CDR1 is MNHNS and CDR2 SASEGT. The CDR3 is 14 residues long.

This clone showed up just a few times. The sample contains more than one DNA sequence encoding this CDR3. The CDR3 spells CSAGTGDEQYF. CDR3 bases: TGCAGTGCGGGGACAGGGGACGAGCAGTACTTC. The rearrangement joins TRBV20-1 to TRBJ2-7, with TRBD1 identical over 10 bases. CDR1 and CDR2 (germline): DFQATT, SNEGSKA (reference sequence). V was clipped by 6 bases and J by 5 bases; unmatched bases: 1. CDR3 length equals 11 residues.

The chain has TRBV10-2 and TRBJ1-2; D is perhaps TRBD1 (5 bases). V was trimmed by 3 bases and J by 7 bases, leaving 15 bases between them. This CDR3 comprises 14 residues. CDR1 and CDR2 from the germline V gene are WSHSY and SAAADI. In DNA, the CDR3 is TGCGCCAGCAGTGACCTAGGGAGGGGAACTGGCTACACCTTC. This codes for CASSDLGRGTGYTF.

This clone is a singleton in its sample. The chain carries TRBV11-2 and TRBJ1-2; TRBD1 might be the D (6 bases). The CDR3 length is 13 residues. Germline CDR1 is SGHAT and CDR2 is FQNNGV. The V gene lost 7 bases and the J gene lost 8 bases, with 17 bases spanning the gap. Written as DNA, the CDR3 is TGTGCCAGCACCCCGGATGGGGGCCGGGGCTACACCTTC. Its translation is CASTPDGGRGYTF.

This rearrangement joins TRBV5-4 to TRBJ2-3; 7 nucleotides line up with TRBD2. J gave up 6 bases and V 0 bases, and 4 bases lay outside the gene matches. The CDR3 is 14 residues long. Germline loops: CDR1 SGHNT, CDR2 YYREEE (reference sequence). CDR3 DNA sequence: TGTGCCAGCAGCTTGGATGCGGGAGCGGATACGCAGTATTTT. It yields the protein CASSLDAGADTQYF.

The chain links TRBV10-2 to TRBJ2-3, with D perhaps TRBD2 (6 bases). CDR3 length equals 12 residues. CDR1 and CDR2 (germline): WSHSY, SAAADI. The ends were cut back, 7 bases at V and 7 bases at J, with 12 bases in the middle. The CDR3 DNA follows: TGCGCCAGCACCGGGGACTTACATACGCAGTATTTT. Translation gives CASTGDLHTQYF.

The chain joins TRBV5-6 to TRBJ1-2; D not certain. Per germline, CDR1 SGHDT and CDR2 YYEEEE. With 0 bases removed from V and 7 bases from J, the gap between germline ends came to 16 bases. CDR3 length equals 15 residues. The CDR3 loop reads CASSLEIPLVLGYTF. The CDR3 nucleotides are TGTGCCAGCAGCTTGGAGATACCACTAGTCCTTGGCTACACCTTC.

This chain joins TRBV6-5 and TRBJ1-6, with D hard to call. Per the germline V gene, CDR1 is MNHEY and CDR2 is SVGAGI. CDR3 length equals 16 residues. V dropped 2 bases and J dropped 8 bases, with 16 bases sitting between them. CDR3 sequence: CASSYHRGVTDSPLHF. In DNA form, the CDR3 reads TGTGCCAGCAGTTACCACCGGGGAGTTACCGATTCACCCCTCCACTTT.

CDR3 loop: CASSGDRVGDTQYF. The DNA for the CDR3 is TGTGCCAGCAGCGGGGACAGGGTTGGAGATACGCAGTATTTT. The rearrangement joins TRBV9 to TRBJ2-3; 9 nucleotides match TRBD1. Unmatched junction bases numbered 4, after V lost 3 bases and J lost 5 bases. The germline V gene encodes CDR1 SGDLS and CDR2 YYNGEE. The CDR3 length is 14 residues.

This clone has more than one count but fewer than ten. This sequence joins TRBV12-5 and TRBJ2-7; TRBD2 agrees at 8 bases. The CDR3 has 15 amino acids. The ends lost 3 bases at V and 1 base at J; junction bases unmatched: 5. Germline V lookup: CDR1 LGHNT, CDR2 FRNRAP. CDR3 DNA: TGTGCTAGTGGTTTCGTTACGGGAGGGTCCTACGAGCAGTACTTC. Translation gives CASGFVTGGSYEQYF.

The chain joins TRBV18 to TRBJ1-2; no firm D call. Trimming left V 5 bases short and J 4 bases short, with 14 bases between. The length of the CDR3 is 14 residues. Germline CDR1 KGHSH, CDR2 LQKENI. In nucleotides, the CDR3 is TGTGCCAGCTCAACGACTTACGGAAGCTATGGCTACACCTTC. This sequence encodes CASSTTYGSYGYTF.

This clone is a singleton in its sample. The chain recombines TRBV15 with TRBJ2-2; maybe TRBD1 (7 bases). The germline V gene has CDR1 LNHNV and CDR2 YYDKDF (reference sequence). Trimming cost V 1 base and J 5 bases, with 14 bases left between them. The CDR3 loop spans 16 amino acids. This CDR3 reads CATSRAGGGGTGELFF. The DNA of the CDR3 is TGTGCCACCAGCAGAGCCGGAGGGGGCGGGACCGGGGAGCTGTTTTTT. Supplemented by reference TRBV15 and TRBJ2-2, the full variable domain reads DAMVIQNPRYQVTQFGKPVTLSCSQTLNHNVMYWYQQKSSQAPKLLFHYYDKDFNNEADTPDNFQSRRPNTSFCFLDIRSPGLGDTAMYLCATSRAGGGGTGELFFGEGSRLTVL.

This clone was found once. The chain recombines TRBV15 with TRBJ1-1, with 7 positions matching TRBD1. CDR3 length equals 13 residues. From germline, CDR1 is LNHNV and CDR2 YYDKDF (reference sequence). V dropped 3 bases and J dropped 5; count of bases not matched to a gene: 3. The CDR3 region has the DNA TGTGCCACCAGCAGTCAGGGGGGAACTGAAGCTTTCTTT. Residues: CATSSQGGTEAFF.

This clone was observed a handful of times. The chain uses TRBV2 and TRBJ2-5; 8 bases are shared with TRBD2. Germline V gene data show CDR1 as SNHLY and CDR2 as FYNNEI. V was clipped by 2 bases and J by 5 bases; unmatched bases: 7. The CDR3 covers 15 residues. CDR3 amino acids: CASSETGGAFETQYF. The DNA of the CDR3 is TGTGCCAGCAGTGAAACGGGGGGGGCGTTCGAGACCCAGTACTTC.

V gene TRBV9 combines with J gene TRBJ2-1, with a weak D call TRBD2 (6 bases). The germline V gene has CDR1 SGDLS and CDR2 YYNGEE. V was pared by 0 bases and J by 3 bases, with 7 bases between. The CDR3 runs 14 residues. The chain's CDR3 is CASSVGGVYNEQFF. DNA of the CDR3: TGTGCCAGCAGCGTAGGGGGGGTCTACAATGAGCAGTTCTTC.

This chain joins TRBV7-9 and TRBJ1-1, with TRBD1 matching over 9 bases. Germline V gene lookup returns CDR1 SEHNR and CDR2 FQNEAQ (reference sequence). The CDR3 runs 15 residues. V lost 5 bases and J lost 1; bases outside the gene matches: 5. DNA of the CDR3: TGTGCCAGCAGCGAACAGGGGGCGGGGAACACTGAAGCTTTCTTT. Protein product: CASSEQGAGNTEAFF.

This clone was observed once. The V gene is TRBV9, the J gene TRBJ2-2; 7 bases fit TRBD2. The CDR3 extends over 15 amino acids. Germline CDR1 is SGDLS and CDR2 is YYNGEE. Trimming cost V 3 bases and J 0 bases; bases outside gene matches: 2. CDR3 in DNA: TGTGCCAGCAGCGGTAGCGGGTCGAACACCGGGGAGCTGTTTTTT. It codes for CASSGSGSNTGELFF.

The chain uses TRBV19 and TRBJ1-4; 9 bases line up with TRBD1. The CDR3 extends over 15 amino acids. The trim removed 1 base at V and 8 bases at J, leaving 5 bases unmatched. Germline V lookup: CDR1 LNHDA, CDR2 SQIVND (reference sequence). CDR3 residues: CASSIGGQGEEKLFF. CDR3 sequence (DNA): TGTGCCAGTAGTATAGGGGGACAGGGAGAAGAAAAACTGTTTTTT.

This clone has just one count. The chain employs TRBV11-3 and TRBJ2-7; 10 bases map to TRBD1. The CDR3 loop spans 15 amino acids. The junction had 6 bases not matched to a gene; V was cut back by 2 bases and J by 5 bases. Germline CDR1 and CDR2: SGHNT and YENEEA. The CDR3 region is CASSLRGTGEDEQYF. The CDR3 coding sequence is TGTGCCAGCAGCTTACGCGGGACAGGGGAAGACGAGCAGTACTTC.

The chain recombines TRBV5-5 with TRBJ1-3, with 9 positions matching TRBD1. The junction had 2 bases not matched to a gene; V was cut back by 0 bases and J by 4 bases. The CDR3 is made up of 15 amino acids. Germline V lookup: CDR1 SGHKS, CDR2 YYEKEE (reference sequence). CDR3 in DNA: TGTGCCAGCAGCTTGGCAACAGGGGGCGGAAACACCATATATTTT. Amino acids: CASSLATGGGNTIYF.

This chain uses TRBV5-1 with TRBJ2-2, with 10 positions matching TRBD2. The V segment lost 4 bases and the J segment 6 bases; nucleotides outside the gene matches: 6. Germline assignment: CDR1 SGHRS and CDR2 YFSETQ. The CDR3 spans 15 residues. CDR3 in amino acids: CASSLPAGGPGELFF. In DNA form, the CDR3 reads TGCGCCAGCAGCCTCCCAGCGGGAGGGCCCGGGGAGCTGTTTTTT.

The chain links TRBV18 to TRBJ2-1; 7 bases match TRBD1. The CDR3 sequence is 16 residues long. V trimming: 3 bases; J trimming: 4 bases; junction bases outside the gene matches: 9. The V gene's germline CDR1 is KGHSH and CDR2 LQKENI. Here the CDR3 reads CASSPPTGQGYNEQFF. DNA for the CDR3: TGTGCCAGCTCACCCCCGACAGGGCAGGGGTACAATGAGCAGTTCTTC.

V is TRBV15 and J is TRBJ2-1; 12 bases match TRBD2. CDR3 length: 16 residues. The V gene's germline CDR1 is LNHNV and CDR2 YYDKDF (reference sequence). After removal of 5 bases from V and 5 bases from J, the junction contained 7 bases not matched to a gene. The CDR3 DNA is TGTGCCACCAGCTCGACTAGCGGGGGTATCAACAATGAGCAGTTCTTC. It specifies CATSSTSGGINNEQFF.

This clone was observed a few times. The rearrangement uses TRBV27 and TRBJ2-3; the D is unclear. Germline V gene sequence: CDR1 MNHEY, CDR2 SMNVEV (reference sequence). V was pared by 0 bases and J by 1 base, with 8 bases between. The CDR3 has 15 amino acids. The CDR3 protein is CASSLSLRGTDTQYF. CDR3 nucleotides: TGTGCCAGCAGTTTATCGTTACGAGGCACAGATACGCAGTATTTT.

The rearrangement links TRBV15 to TRBJ1-4; 8 positions agree with TRBD1. The CDR3 is 15 residues long. V was clipped by 2 bases and J by 8 bases; unmatched bases: 7. The germline V gene has CDR1 LNHNV and CDR2 YYDKDF (reference sequence). The CDR3 DNA is TGTGCCACCAGCAGACCGAGACAGGGGACAGAAAAACTGTTTTTT. The encoded protein is CATSRPRQGTEKLFF.

This clone was seen only once. The rearrangement links TRBV27 to TRBJ1-4, with D maybe TRBD1 (5 bases). Germline V gives CDR1 MNHEY, CDR2 SMNVEV (reference sequence). V was shortened by 7 bases and J by 4 bases, with 13 bases between the two germline ends. This CDR3 comprises 14 residues. CDR3: CASTWGGGNEKLFF. The CDR3 bases are TGTGCCAGCACCTGGGGGGGTGGTAATGAAAAACTGTTTTTT.

The chain couples TRBV6-1 to TRBJ1-2; 7 bases map to TRBD1. Trimming cost V 3 bases and J 5 bases; bases outside gene matches: 6. Germline CDR1 is MNHNS and CDR2 is SASEGT. The CDR3 consists of 14 residues. CDR3 in amino acids: CASSDPGQLYGYTF. Written as DNA, the CDR3 is TGTGCCAGCAGTGACCCGGGACAGTTATATGGCTACACCTTC.